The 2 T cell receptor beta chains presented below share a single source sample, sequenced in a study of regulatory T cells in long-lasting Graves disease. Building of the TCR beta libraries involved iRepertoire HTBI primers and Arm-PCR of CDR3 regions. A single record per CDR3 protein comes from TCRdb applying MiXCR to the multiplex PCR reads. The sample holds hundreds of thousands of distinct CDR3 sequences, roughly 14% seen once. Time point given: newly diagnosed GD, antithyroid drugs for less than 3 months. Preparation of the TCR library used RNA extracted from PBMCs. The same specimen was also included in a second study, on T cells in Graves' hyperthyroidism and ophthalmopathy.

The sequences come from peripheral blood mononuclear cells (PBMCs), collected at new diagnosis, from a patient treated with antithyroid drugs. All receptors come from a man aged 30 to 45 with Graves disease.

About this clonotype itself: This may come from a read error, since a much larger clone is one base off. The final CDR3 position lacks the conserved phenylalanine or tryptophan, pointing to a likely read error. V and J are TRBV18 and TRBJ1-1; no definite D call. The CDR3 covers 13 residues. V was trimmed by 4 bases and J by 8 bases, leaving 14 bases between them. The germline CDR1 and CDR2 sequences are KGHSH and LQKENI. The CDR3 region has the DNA TGTGCCAGCTCACTCTCTGACCAGACAGAAGCTTTCATT. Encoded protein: CASSLSDQTEAFI.

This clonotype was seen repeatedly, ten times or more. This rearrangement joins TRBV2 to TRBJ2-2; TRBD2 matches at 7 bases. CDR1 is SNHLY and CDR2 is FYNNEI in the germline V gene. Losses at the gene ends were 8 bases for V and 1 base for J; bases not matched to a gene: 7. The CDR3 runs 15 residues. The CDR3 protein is CASGGGLKNTGELFF. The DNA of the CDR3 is TGTGCCAGCGGGGGGGGGTTAAAGAACACCGGGGAGCTGTTTTTT.